The 30 T cell receptor beta chains in this list originate from one sample, sequenced in a study of blood T cell repertoires in COVID-19. Sequencing used immunoSEQ multiplex PCR; TCRdb keeps in-frame clones, though not all of them. The table has some 78,000 clones, 84% seen once. The sequenced material came from peripheral blood. The source of these receptors is a man aged 50 or older with acute or convalescent COVID-19.

This clone was seen more than once but under ten times. The J gene is TRBJ2-3, the V gene TRBV10-2; TRBD2 is a possible D gene (6 bases). The CDR3 is made up of 15 amino acids. CDR1 is WSHSY and CDR2 is SAAADI in the germline V gene. Trimming cost V 2 bases and J 7 bases, with 16 bases left between them. The CDR3 region is CASSEGTGAVNTQYF. The CDR3 DNA is TGCGCCAGCAGTGAGGGTACGGGAGCGGTAAATACGCAGTATTTT.

This chain joins TRBV5-6 and TRBJ2-3; D not certain. CDR1 is SGHDT and CDR2 is YYEEEE in the germline V gene. Trimming pared 0 bases from V and 0 bases from J, leaving 5 bases between. The CDR3 runs 14 residues. DNA for the CDR3: TGTGCCAGCAGCTTGGGTCAGAGCACAGATACGCAGTATTTT. Translation gives CASSLGQSTDTQYF.

The gene calls are TRBV27 and TRBJ2-7; 10 positions match TRBD2. Germline V CDR1 and CDR2: MNHEY, SMNVEV (reference sequence). This CDR3 is built from 19 residues. V shed 3 bases and J 3 bases; nucleotides not matched to a gene: 17. CDR3 residues: CASSFRWGARTSGFYEQYF. The CDR3 DNA sequence: TGTGCCAGCAGTTTTAGGTGGGGCGCAAGGACTAGCGGTTTCTACGAGCAGTACTTC.

The chain joins TRBV6-2 or TRBV6-3 to TRBJ1-1, with 10 bases that match TRBD1. The CDR3 has 15 amino acids. V lost 5 bases to trimming and J lost 8 bases; unmatched junction nucleotides: 11. Germline assignment: CDR1 MNHEY and CDR2 SVGEGT. CDR3 sequence: CASSRQGAGQPEAFF. CDR3 in DNA: TGTGCCAGCAGTCGACAGGGGGCCGGCCAACCCGAAGCTTTCTTT.

This clone was found a few times. This chain connects TRBV19 to TRBJ2-1; TRBD1 aligns across 7 bases. After removal of 5 bases from V and 7 bases from J, the junction contained 8 bases not matched to a gene. Germline V CDR1 and CDR2: LNHDA, SQIVND (reference sequence). CDR3 length: 14 amino acids. CDR3 sequence reads: CASSPDRAWNEQFF. The CDR3 DNA is TGTGCCAGTAGTCCCGACAGGGCATGGAATGAGCAGTTCTTC.

The CDR3 spells CASRLAVGVDQPQHF. For the CDR3, the DNA is TGTGCAAGTCGCTTAGCGGTAGGGGTGGATCAGCCCCAGCATTTT. The chain links TRBV12-2 to TRBJ1-5; TRBD1 is the table's D call and was not checked against the DNA. TRBV12-2 is a known pseudogene. CDR3 length: 15 amino acids.

CDR3 loop: CASSLASGSTDTQYF. The CDR3 DNA follows: TGCGCCAGCAGCTTGGCGAGCGGGAGCACAGATACGCAGTATTTT. The chain combines TRBV5-1 with TRBJ2-3; the D gene is possibly TRBD2 (6 bases). V was trimmed by 0 bases and J by 0 bases, leaving 8 bases between them. Germline V gene sequence: CDR1 SGHRS, CDR2 YFSETQ. CDR3 length: 15 residues.

The rearrangement joins TRBV7-8 to TRBJ2-7; D ambiguous. Germline values: CDR1 SGHVS, CDR2 FQNEAQ. Trimming stripped 4 bases from V and 2 bases from J, with 12 bases between. CDR3 length equals 14 residues. CDR3 loop: CASSSEAATYEQYF. The CDR3 nucleotides are TGTGCCAGCAGCTCAGAGGCTGCCACCTACGAGCAGTACTTC.

This sequence joins TRBV7-9 and TRBJ2-5; TRBD1 might be the D (6 bases). The germline V gene has CDR1 SEHNR and CDR2 FQNEAQ (reference sequence). Trimming pared 3 bases from V and 3 bases from J, leaving 8 bases between. The CDR3 has 13 residues. CDR3 amino acids: CASSFSGEETQYF. The CDR3 DNA is TGTGCCAGCAGCTTTTCAGGGGAAGAGACCCAGTACTTC. Using reference TRBV7-9 and TRBJ2-5 for the parts outside the CDR3, the full variable domain is DTGVSQNPRHKITKRGQNVTFRCDPISEHNRLYWYRQTLGQGPEFLTYFQNEAQLEKSRLLSDRFSAERPKGSFSTLEIQRTEQGDSAMYLCASSFSGEETQYFGPGTRLLVL.

The gene calls are TRBV7-8 and TRBJ1-2; 8 bases are a match to TRBD1. The junction had 7 bases not matched to a gene; V was cut back by 3 bases and J by 4 bases. The CDR3 is 15 residues long. The V gene's germline CDR1 is SGHVS and CDR2 FQNEAQ. The CDR3 DNA sequence: TGTGCCAGCAGCTTGCCAGGGGGCCAGCCCTATGGCTACACCTTC. Translated: CASSLPGGQPYGYTF.

The gene calls are TRBV7-3 and TRBJ2-1; perhaps TRBD2 as D (6 bases). The V and J ends lost 0 bases and 6 bases respectively, with 12 bases between them. The CDR3 spans 15 residues. CDR1 and CDR2 (germline): SGHTA, FQGTGA. CDR3 residues: CASSLTGGGINEQFF. The DNA of the CDR3 is TGTGCCAGCAGCTTAACGGGGGGAGGAATCAATGAGCAGTTCTTC.

Points on this clone: Compared with germline, one end of the junction differs, possibly owing to a read error. The genes are TRBV7-2 and TRBJ2-5, with 8 positions matching TRBD2. The length of the CDR3 is 14 residues. Per the germline V gene, CDR1 is SGHTA and CDR2 is FQGNSA. The CDR3: CASSLAGLRETQYF. CDR3 bases: TGTGCCAGCAGCCTAGCGGGCCTACGGGAGACCCAGTACTTC.

The chain is built from TRBV5-4 and TRBJ2-7; 8 bases are a match to TRBD2. The V and J ends lost 3 bases and 6 bases, in that order; junction bases with no gene match: 11. The germline gives CDR1 SGHNT, CDR2 YYREEE (reference sequence). This CDR3 spans 15 amino acids. CDR3 in amino acids: CASSWKGLERREQYF. In DNA, the CDR3 is TGTGCCAGCAGCTGGAAGGGACTAGAAAGACGCGAGCAGTACTTC.

The chain joins TRBV9 to TRBJ2-5; TRBD2 matches 14 bases. With V trimmed by 3 bases and J by 10 bases, 8 bases remained unmatched. The V gene's germline CDR1 is SGDLS and CDR2 YYNGEE. The CDR3 consists of 15 residues. The CDR3 loop reads CASSARGTSGGDQYF. CDR3 nucleotides: TGTGCCAGCAGCGCCAGGGGGACTAGCGGGGGAGACCAGTACTTC.

The chain joins TRBV10-3 to TRBJ1-1; 7 bases are shared with TRBD1. Per the germline V gene, CDR1 is ENHRY and CDR2 is SYGVKD. This CDR3 is 13 amino acids long. The trim removed 7 bases at V and 3 bases at J, leaving 5 bases unmatched. The CDR3 sequence is CAITPGGHTEAFF. In nucleotides, the CDR3 is TGTGCCATCACCCCAGGGGGGCACACTGAAGCTTTCTTT.

The chain combines TRBV5-8 with TRBJ1-6, with D tentatively TRBD1 (5 bases). The CDR3 runs 14 residues. Trimming cost V 4 bases and J 6 bases, with 11 bases left between them. Germline values: CDR1 SGHTS, CDR2 YDEGEE. This chain's CDR3 is CASSVGRGNSPLHF. CDR3 sequence (DNA): TGTGCCAGCAGCGTGGGACGGGGTAATTCACCCCTCCACTTT.

CDR3 amino acids: CASTPLTGTGFYEQYF. As DNA, the CDR3 is TGTGCCAGCACCCCCCTGACCGGGACAGGGTTCTACGAGCAGTACTTC. V is TRBV7-9 and J is TRBJ2-7; 9 positions agree with TRBD1. Germline V CDR1 and CDR2: SEHNR, FQNEAQ (reference sequence). This CDR3 contains 16 residues. The trim removed 7 bases at V and 3 bases at J, leaving 13 bases unmatched.

This clone was picked up a small number of times. The rearrangement uses TRBV3-1 (or the pseudogene TRBV3-2) and TRBJ1-2, with 9 nucleotides matching TRBD1. V gave up 3 bases and J gave up 8 bases; unmatched junction bases: 10. The germline V gene encodes CDR1 LGHDT and CDR2 YNNKEL (reference sequence). This CDR3 region has 15 residues. CDR3 loop: CASSQGGQGSWGYTF. The CDR3 DNA is TGTGCCAGCAGCCAGGGCGGACAGGGGAGTTGGGGCTACACCTTC.

V and J are TRBV5-6 and TRBJ1-6; D is undetermined. The CDR3 sequence is 12 residues long. Per the germline V gene, CDR1 is SGHDT and CDR2 is YYEEEE. V lost 5 bases to trimming and J lost 14 bases, with 14 bases between them. CDR3 coding DNA: TGTGCCAGCAGAAGACCGGGCGGGGCCCTCCACTTT. It encodes CASRRPGGALHF.

This rearrangement joins TRBV28 to TRBJ2-3; D gene ambiguous. Germline V gene sequence: CDR1 MDHEN, CDR2 SYDVKM. The V end was cut by 6 bases, the J end by 11 bases, with 24 bases between. CDR3 length equals 15 residues. The DNA of the CDR3 is TGTGCCAGCAGACCGACCGGGTCAAAGGTTCGGGTGCAGTATTTT. This gives the protein CASRPTGSKVRVQYF.

This clone occurred once. This rearrangement joins TRBV5-1 to TRBJ1-1, with D unclear. This CDR3 has 14 amino acids. Per germline, CDR1 SGHRS and CDR2 YFSETQ. Trimming pared 1 base from V and 1 base from J, leaving 8 bases between. The CDR3 here is CASSLLGRNTEAFF. CDR3 nucleotides: TGCGCCAGCAGCTTGCTAGGAAGGAACACTGAAGCTTTCTTT.

The V call is TRBV2, the J call TRBJ2-1; tentative D call: TRBD2 (5 bases). The CDR3 consists of 11 residues. Trimming shortened V by 6 bases and J by 10 bases, and 10 bases separated the two germline ends. CDR1 and CDR2 (germline): SNHLY, FYNNEI. DNA of the CDR3: TGTGCCAGCAGGCGGGCCGGGGAGCAGTTCTTC. Translation gives CASRRAGEQFF.

This clone was detected only once. The V and J genes are TRBV7-9 and TRBJ1-3, with a tentative D call TRBD1 (6 bases). This CDR3 is 15 amino acids long. Germline-derived CDR1 and CDR2 are SEHNR and FQNEAQ (reference sequence). V was clipped by 5 bases and J by 2 bases, with 13 bases between them. The CDR3 coding sequence is TGTGCCAGCAGCCTCGGGGGGGCCACTGGAAACACCATATATTTT. It encodes CASSLGGATGNTIYF.

V is TRBV3-1 (or the pseudogene TRBV3-2) and J is TRBJ2-1, with D possibly TRBD1 on 5 matching bases. There are 11 residues in the CDR3. Trimming removed 1 base at V and 10 bases at J, with 5 bases between. Germline values: CDR1 LGHDT, CDR2 YNNKEL (reference sequence). The chain's CDR3 is CASSQAGEQFF. CDR3 sequence (DNA): TGTGCCAGCAGCCAAGCAGGGGAGCAGTTCTTC.

V and J are TRBV16 and TRBJ2-7, with 11 bases matching TRBD1. CDR1 KGHSY and CDR2 FQNENV come from the germline V gene. The CDR3 extends over 16 amino acids. V shed 4 bases, J shed 4 bases, and the junction held 9 bases outside the gene matches. Here the CDR3 DNA reads TGTGCCAGCAGCCGGACAGGGGGCCCGCTTGGGTACGAGCAGTACTTC. Residues: CASSRTGGPLGYEQYF.

The chain uses TRBV15 and TRBJ1-6; D might be TRBD1 (6 bases). The CDR3 sequence is 15 residues long. The V gene lost 1 base and the J gene lost 10 bases, with 14 bases spanning the gap. CDR1 is LNHNV and CDR2 is YYDKDF in the germline V gene (reference sequence). The CDR3 loop is CATSRGKGVGSPLHF. The CDR3 DNA is TGTGCCACCAGCAGAGGAAAGGGGGTAGGCTCACCCCTCCACTTT.

DNA for the CDR3: TGTGCCAGCAGACAGGGGGACGGAAGCAATCAGCCCCAGCATTTT. Translated, it gives CASRQGDGSNQPQHF. The chain combines TRBV2 with TRBJ1-5; 8 nucleotides match TRBD1. The CDR3 runs 15 residues. V lost 6 bases to trimming and J lost 1 base; unmatched junction nucleotides: 5. Germline CDR1 and CDR2: SNHLY and FYNNEI.

The V gene is TRBV5-5, the J gene TRBJ2-3; 9 bases map to TRBD2. The CDR3 runs to 17 residues. V shed 0 bases, J shed 2 bases, and the junction held 7 bases outside the gene matches. CDR1 is SGHKS and CDR2 is YYEKEE in the germline V gene (reference sequence). This CDR3 is CASSLAATSGITDTQYF. As DNA, the CDR3 is TGTGCCAGCAGCTTGGCCGCGACTAGCGGAATCACAGATACGCAGTATTTT.

V and J are TRBV12-3 or TRBV12-4 and TRBJ2-3; D unresolved. The V end lost 6 bases, the J end lost 10 bases, and 8 bases lay between the germline ends. The CDR3 totals 10 residues. The CDR3 DNA reads TGTGCCAGCAGCCTCTCCTCGCAGTATTTT. Amino acid sequence: CASSLSSQYF.

J is TRBJ1-5 and V is TRBV29-1; the match to TRBD1 covers 8 bases. Germline V gene lookup returns CDR1 SQVTM and CDR2 ANQGSEA. The CDR3 runs 13 residues. J gave up 3 bases and V 6 bases, and 4 bases lay outside the gene matches. The CDR3, as DNA: TGCAGCGTCGGGACAGGCGACAATCAGCCCCAGCATTTT. Translation: CSVGTGDNQPQHF.